These 5 T cell receptor beta chains were all obtained from the same sample, sequenced in a study of blood T cells in healthy people across ages. Together with a sample-barcoded 5' primer, a J-beta primer mix was included in a second PCR lasting about 7 to 12 cycles. TCRdb used MiXCR to reprocess the 5' RACE reads, holding one entry per CDR3 protein. Of about 720,000 distinct CDR3 sequences listed, 22% are singletons. The sequencing sample was made of blood. The receptor set was obtained from a man between 65 and 85 years old in good health.

V gene TRBV7-2 combines with J gene TRBJ1-4; possible D gene TRBD1, 6 bases. The CDR3 sequence is 16 residues long. The germline gives CDR1 SGHTA, CDR2 FQGNSA. With 2 bases removed from V and 2 bases from J, the gap between germline ends came to 12 bases. CDR3 in amino acids: CASSLTGGRTNEKLFF. Here the CDR3 DNA reads TGTGCCAGCAGCTTAACCGGGGGCAGGACTAATGAAAAACTGTTTTTT.

V and J are TRBV12-3 or TRBV12-4 and TRBJ1-5; tentatively, D is TRBD1 (5 bases). This CDR3 contains 17 residues. Trimming pared 5 bases from V and 0 bases from J, leaving 17 bases between. The CDR3 DNA reads as TGTGCCAGCAGTCCGGATCAGGGTTATCGTAGCAATCAGCCCCAGCATTTT. Translated: CASSPDQGYRSNQPQHF.

This clonotype showed up just a few times. J is TRBJ1-2 and V is TRBV28; 7 nucleotides match TRBD1. CDR3 length: 14 residues. Germline trimming cut 7 bases from V and 4 bases from J; bases unmatched to any gene: 9. Germline V gene data show CDR1 as MDHEN and CDR2 as SYDVKM. CDR3 region: CASTQTGTFYGYTF. CDR3 coding DNA: TGTGCCAGCACCCAGACAGGGACCTTCTATGGCTACACCTTC.

The chain employs TRBV19 and TRBJ2-1; 7 nucleotides line up with TRBD2. The DNA end lines up better with TRBJ2-7; the J call may be wrong. The germline V gene has CDR1 LNHDA and CDR2 SQIVND (reference sequence). CDR3 length: 13 amino acids. The CDR3 is CASGGNSHYEQYV. In nucleotides, the CDR3 is TGTGCCAGCGGGGGGAATTCACACTACGAGCAGTACGTC.

This clonotype was picked up a small number of times. This chain uses TRBV18 with TRBJ1-3, with a possible D match to TRBD1 (5 bases). The ends were cut back, 3 bases at V and 0 bases at J, with 6 bases in the middle. This CDR3 region has 14 residues. CDR1 and CDR2 from the germline V gene are KGHSH and LQKENI. CDR3 DNA: TGTGCCAGCTCACCGGGGGTCTCTGGAAACACCATATATTTT. Its translation is CASSPGVSGNTIYF.